This TCR beta chain originates from a study of cytomegalovirus exposure and HLA in healthy donors. Study observations and caveats: The authors listed 150 to 200 TCR beta chains as cytomegalovirus-associated.

TCRdb keeps only in-frame clones here, not all; method: immunoSEQ multiplex PCR. Among about 220,000 clones, around nine tenths were seen once, and the ten largest hold 1.1%. Details on this clone: Its specificity is not known.

V was pared by 0 bases and J by 0 bases, with 16 bases between. The CDR3 is made up of 17 amino acids. Germline-derived CDR1 and CDR2 are SGHRS and YFSETQ. This receptor was obtained from a woman aged 18 to 35 in good health and CMV-seronegative. The V gene is TRBV5-1, the J gene TRBJ2-7, with D perhaps matching TRBD2 (6 bases). Sample: PBMCs. The CDR3 is CASSLALGRPSSYEQYF. As DNA, the CDR3 is TGCGCCAGCAGCTTGGCCTTGGGGAGGCCTAGCTCCTACGAGCAGTACTTC.